Following are 28 T cell receptor beta chains from one sample sequenced in a study of blood T cell repertoires in COVID-19. Assay: immunoSEQ multiplex PCR; the TCRdb copy retains only in-frame clones and omits some. The data show about 300,000 clones, with around 86% seen just once and 4% to 5% held by the top ten. Sequencing was performed on PBMCs or T cells enriched from blood (not recorded which). The receptors originated from a young man who had recovered from COVID-19.

This chain joins TRBV20-1 and TRBJ1-5; D is ambiguous. V was trimmed by 3 bases and J by 6 bases, leaving 15 bases between them. CDR1 DFQATT and CDR2 SNEGSKA come from the germline V gene (reference sequence). The CDR3 is 14 amino acids. The CDR3 here is CSASRSGTGQPQHF. The CDR3 DNA reads as TGCAGTGCTAGTCGCAGTGGCACGGGTCAGCCCCAGCATTTT.

The chain uses TRBV18 and TRBJ2-7; perhaps TRBD1 as D (6 bases). Germline V CDR1 and CDR2: KGHSH, LQKENI. The CDR3 runs to 15 residues. V was cut by 3 bases and J by 2 bases, with 14 bases left in between. Written as DNA, the CDR3 is TGTGCCAGCTCACCCCGGGACAAGGGGCCCTACGAGCAGTACTTC. This codes for CASSPRDKGPYEQYF.

This clone was observed a handful of times. V gene TRBV18 combines with J gene TRBJ2-2, with D unresolved. Trimming stripped 3 bases from V and 5 bases from J, with 7 bases between. The germline V gene has CDR1 KGHSH and CDR2 LQKENI. The CDR3 covers 13 residues. CDR3 residues: CASSPPVTGELFF. DNA for the CDR3: TGTGCCAGCTCACCCCCGGTTACCGGGGAGCTGTTTTTT.

The CDR3 protein is CAGLRTGQENYGYTF. The CDR3 coding sequence is TGTGCCGGGCTAAGGACAGGGCAGGAAAACTATGGCTACACCTTC. The J gene is TRBJ1-2, the V gene TRBV5-4; 8 nucleotides line up with TRBD1. Germline loops: CDR1 SGHNT, CDR2 YYREEE (reference sequence). J lost 2 bases, V lost 10 bases, and 13 bases had no gene match. The CDR3 covers 15 residues.

The table lists this clone with a count of one. The V gene is TRBV19, the J gene TRBJ2-2; 8 positions agree with TRBD1. The CDR3 totals 18 residues. After removal of 3 bases from V and 6 bases from J, the junction contained 15 bases not matched to a gene. CDR1 is LNHDA and CDR2 is SQIVND in the germline V gene (reference sequence). CDR3 region: CASSIGTGFPNMAGELFF. CDR3 in DNA: TGTGCCAGTAGTATTGGGACAGGTTTCCCTAATATGGCCGGGGAGCTGTTTTTT.

This sequence joins TRBV11-2 and TRBJ2-2; a possible D gene is TRBD1 (5 bases). The CDR3 consists of 15 residues. Germline loops: CDR1 SGHAT, CDR2 FQNNGV. Trimming removed 3 bases from V and 4 bases from J, with 12 bases in between. Written as DNA, the CDR3 is TGTGCCAGCAGCTTTCAGGGCTACGGCACCGGGGAGCTGTTTTTT. Protein: CASSFQGYGTGELFF.

The J gene is TRBJ2-7, the V gene TRBV30; 7 nucleotides align to TRBD1. V dropped 2 bases and J dropped 3; count of bases not matched to a gene: 4. The CDR3 length is 13 residues. CDR1 GTSNPN and CDR2 SVGIG come from the germline V gene (reference sequence). The CDR3 here is CAWSLTGIYEQYF. CDR3 nucleotides: TGTGCCTGGAGTTTGACAGGGATCTACGAGCAGTACTTC.

The chain uses TRBV4-2 and TRBJ2-5, with 8 bases lining up with TRBD2. CDR1 is LGHNA, CDR2 YNFKEQ, per germline. Trimming removed 1 base from V and 4 bases from J; junction bases left unmatched: 5. This CDR3 comprises 15 residues. In DNA form, the CDR3 reads TGTGCCAGCAGCCAAGCGACGGGAGGGCCAGAGACCCAGTACTTC. Its translation is CASSQATGGPETQYF.

This chain joins TRBV6-4 and TRBJ1-3, with TRBD1 matching over 8 bases. Germline CDR1 is MRHNA and CDR2 is SNTAGT. Unmatched junction bases numbered 13, after V lost 2 bases and J lost 4 bases. The CDR3 has 18 amino acids. CDR3 in amino acids: CASSDPDRVELSGNTIYF. As DNA, the CDR3 is TGTGCCAGCAGTGACCCGGACAGGGTTGAACTCTCCGGAAACACCATATATTTT.

V gene TRBV6-5 combines with J gene TRBJ1-2; 12 bases map to TRBD1. The CDR3 totals 16 residues. Germline CDR1 and CDR2: MNHEY and SVGAGI. The ends lost 4 bases at V and 7 bases at J; junction bases unmatched: 10. Here the CDR3 reads CASSLSGTGGWGGYTF. The CDR3 DNA is TGTGCCAGCAGTTTATCCGGGACAGGGGGCTGGGGTGGCTACACCTTC.

V gene TRBV19 combines with J gene TRBJ2-3; 11 bases agree with TRBD2. The germline V gene has CDR1 LNHDA and CDR2 SQIVND (reference sequence). The CDR3 is 15 residues long. J gave up 2 bases and V 6 bases, and 4 bases lay outside the gene matches. The CDR3 region has the DNA TGTGCCAGTAGGGGGACTAGCGGACTCACAGATACGCAGTATTTT. It encodes CASRGTSGLTDTQYF. Complete variable domain (other parts from reference TRBV19 and TRBJ2-3): DGGITQSPKYLFRKEGQNVTLSCEQNLNHDAMYWYRQDPGQGLRLIYYSQIVNDFQKGDIAEGYSVSREKKESFPLTVTSAQKNPTAFYLCASRGTSGLTDTQYFGPGTRLTVL.

The V call is TRBV5-6, the J call TRBJ1-6, with 9 nucleotides matching TRBD1. CDR1 is SGHDT and CDR2 is YYEEEE in the germline V gene. The J segment lost 7 bases and the V segment lost 4 bases, leaving 3 bases of the junction unmatched. The CDR3 runs to 14 residues. The CDR3 loop reads CASSHDRGNSPLHF. The DNA for the CDR3 is TGTGCCAGCAGCCACGACAGGGGGAATTCACCCCTCCACTTT. The full variable domain, completed using reference TRBV5-6 and TRBJ1-6, is DAGVTQSPTHLIKTRGQQVTLRCSPKSGHDTVSWYQQALGQGPQFIFQYYEEEERQRGNFPDRFSGHQFPNYSSELNVNALLLGDSALYLCASSHDRGNSPLHFGNGTRLTVT.

This clone was observed a handful of times. This chain joins TRBV11-2 and TRBJ1-2, with D possibly being TRBD1 (6 bases). Trimming removed 5 bases from V and 4 bases from J, with 11 bases in between. CDR1 and CDR2 (germline): SGHAT, FQNNGV. The CDR3 length is 13 residues. CDR3: CASSQGQPYGYTF. DNA for the CDR3: TGTGCCAGCAGCCAAGGACAGCCCTATGGCTACACCTTC.

The chain joins TRBV28 to TRBJ1-1; no reliable D call. Trimming removed 8 bases at V and 6 bases at J, with 10 bases between. The CDR3 consists of 11 residues. Germline-derived CDR1 and CDR2 are MDHEN and SYDVKM. The CDR3 sequence is CASRGPPEAFF. The CDR3 nucleotides are TGTGCCAGCCGGGGTCCCCCTGAAGCTTTCTTT. Combining the CDR3 with reference TRBV28 and TRBJ1-1 gives the whole variable domain DVKVTQSSRYLVKRTGEKVFLECVQDMDHENMFWYRQDPGLGLRLIYFSYDVKMKEKGDIPEGYSVSREKKERFSLILESASTNQTSMYLCASRGPPEAFFGQGTRLTVV.

The rearrangement links TRBV2 to TRBJ1-1; no definite D call. The CDR3 runs 18 residues. Trimming removed 2 bases at V and 0 bases at J, with 19 bases between. The germline V gene encodes CDR1 SNHLY and CDR2 FYNNEI. As DNA, the CDR3 is TGTGCCAGCAGTGAAATAATGGGCAGCCGAGAGATGAACACTGAAGCTTTCTTT. This gives the protein CASSEIMGSREMNTEAFF.

This chain connects TRBV5-5 to TRBJ1-4; tentative D call: TRBD1 (6 bases). The CDR3 covers 16 residues. Germline-derived CDR1 and CDR2 are SGHKS and YYEKEE (reference sequence). Trimming pared 5 bases from V and 0 bases from J, leaving 14 bases between. For the CDR3, the DNA is TGTGCCAGCAGGCCCCGGGACACAGCAACTAATGAAAAACTGTTTTTT. Its protein product is CASRPRDTATNEKLFF. The full variable domain, completed using reference TRBV5-5 and TRBJ1-4, is DAGVTQSPTHLIKTRGQQVTLRCSPISGHKSVSWYQQVLGQGPQFIFQYYEKEERGRGNFPDRFSARQFPNYSSELNVNALLLGDSALYLCASRPRDTATNEKLFFGSGTQLSVL.

V gene TRBV7-9 combines with J gene TRBJ1-1, with D perhaps TRBD1 (5 bases). V dropped 2 bases and J dropped 2 bases, with 9 bases sitting between them. The length of the CDR3 is 14 residues. Germline V gives CDR1 SEHNR, CDR2 FQNEAQ (reference sequence). The CDR3 DNA sequence: TGTGCCAGCAGCTTACAGGGTTTTAACACTGAAGCTTTCTTT. Its protein product is CASSLQGFNTEAFF.

V and J are TRBV4-1 and TRBJ1-1; D remains ambiguous. V was clipped by 1 base and J by 4 bases, with 13 bases between them. Looked up from germline, CDR1 is MGHRA and CDR2 is YSYEKL. CDR3 length: 15 amino acids. The DNA of the CDR3 is TGCGCCAGCAGCCAAGGTCCGACACCGGTCACTGAAGCTTTCTTT. Translating gives CASSQGPTPVTEAFF.

The genes are TRBV21-1 and TRBJ2-2; the D call TRBD2 from the table was never checked on the DNA. TRBV21-1 is designated a pseudogene. The CDR3 loop spans 17 amino acids. For the CDR3, the DNA is TGTGCCAGCAGCAAATTCGTATCTAACCCTAACACCGGGGAGCTGTTTTTT. Protein sequence: CASSKFVSNPNTGELFF.

This rearrangement joins TRBV2 to TRBJ1-5, with 7 nucleotides matching TRBD1. From germline, CDR1 is SNHLY and CDR2 FYNNEI. CDR3 length: 15 residues. With 5 bases clipped from V and 5 bases from J, the junction kept 9 bases outside the gene matches. The CDR3 protein is CASSSLDRDDQPQHF. Here the CDR3 DNA reads TGTGCCAGCAGTTCTCTTGACAGGGACGATCAGCCCCAGCATTTT. The complete variable domain, with remaining parts taken from reference TRBV2 and TRBJ1-5, reads EPEVTQTPSHQVTQMGQEVILRCVPISNHLYFYWYRQILGQKVEFLVSFYNNEISEKSEIFDDQFSVERPDGSNFTLKIRSTKLEDSAMYFCASSSLDRDDQPQHFGDGTRLSIL.

The CDR3 protein is CASTTAPGAEAFF. DNA of the CDR3: TGTGCCAGCACCACAGCCCCGGGGGCTGAAGCTTTCTTT. The rearrangement uses TRBV7-9 and TRBJ1-1; a possible D gene is TRBD1 (5 bases). CDR1 and CDR2 (germline): SEHNR, FQNEAQ (reference sequence). The CDR3 runs 13 residues. V lost 7 bases, J lost 6 bases, and 15 bases lay in between.

J is TRBJ1-5 and V is TRBV6-5, with 7 bases matching TRBD1. Trimming removed 6 bases from V and 1 base from J; junction bases left unmatched: 3. The V gene's germline CDR1 is MNHEY and CDR2 SVGAGI. This CDR3 region has 14 residues. DNA of the CDR3: TGTGCCAGCAGGGGGACAGTGAGCAATCAGCCCCAGCATTTT. Translated, it gives CASRGTVSNQPQHF.

This clone has just one count. This chain uses TRBV3-1 (or the pseudogene TRBV3-2) with TRBJ1-2; 9 positions agree with TRBD1. The V gene's germline CDR1 is LGHDT and CDR2 YNNKEL (reference sequence). This CDR3 is 14 amino acids long. Losses at the gene ends were 6 bases for V and 4 bases for J; bases not matched to a gene: 6. Written as DNA, the CDR3 is TGTGCCAGCAGAGGACAGGGGTCCCTCTATGGCTACACCTTC. This gives the protein CASRGQGSLYGYTF.

The rearrangement links TRBV12-3 or TRBV12-4 to TRBJ2-7; D is ambiguous. V lost 8 bases and J lost 4, with 6 bases in between. The CDR3 length is 10 residues. CDR3 sequence (DNA): TGTGCCAGCCCTTCGTACGAGCAGTACTTC. It encodes CASPSYEQYF.

The CDR3 spells CATSVVGILYEQYF. The CDR3 DNA is TGTGCCACCAGTGTGGTCGGGATACTCTACGAGCAGTACTTC. V and J are TRBV24-1 and TRBJ2-7; TRBD2 is a possible D gene (5 bases). The CDR3 spans 14 residues. Germline CDR1 is KGHDR and CDR2 is SFDVKD. V was trimmed by 5 bases and J by 3 bases, leaving 13 bases between them.

Only one count was recorded for this clone. The chain links TRBV3-1 (or the pseudogene TRBV3-2) to TRBJ1-1; D gene unclear. Trimming took 1 base from V and 1 from J, leaving 16 bases between them. CDR1 is LGHDT and CDR2 is YNNKEL in the germline V gene (reference sequence). The CDR3 has 17 amino acids. The CDR3 region is CASSQGKTAMRNTEAFF. The CDR3 region has the DNA TGTGCCAGCAGCCAAGGTAAAACAGCTATGAGGAACACTGAAGCTTTCTTT.

V usage is TRBV5-4 and J usage is TRBJ2-1, with 7 bases fitting TRBD2. J gave up 8 bases and V 3 bases, and 11 bases lay outside the gene matches. CDR1 is SGHNT and CDR2 is YYREEE in the germline V gene (reference sequence). The CDR3 extends over 15 amino acids. Here the CDR3 DNA reads TGTGCCAGCAGCTCGACTAGCCCCCGTCAGGATGAGCAGTTCTTC. Its protein product is CASSSTSPRQDEQFF.

The V and J genes are TRBV6-5 and TRBJ2-1; D is uncertain. Germline CDR1 MNHEY, CDR2 SVGAGI. There are 10 residues in the CDR3. Trimming took 5 bases from V and 9 from J, leaving 5 bases between them. The CDR3 region is CASSHSEQFF. The CDR3 DNA reads TGTGCCAGCAGTCATTCTGAGCAGTTCTTC.